This T cell receptor (beta chain) derives from a study of CXCR3-negative and CXCR3-positive naive CD8 T cells (dated by TCRdb to between 2019 and 2020). In terms of the full investigation: Some 150 million TRB reads were obtained in total, roughly 1.5 +/- 0.3 million reads per library. The diversity and physicochemical repertoire analyses included eleven to twelve donors pooled from two independent experiments. Naive subsets from 5 or 6 donors and memory cells from 3 donors were included in the TRBV-TRBJ cluster analysis. Study-wide findings and limitations: Because surface CD5, which is linked to self-reactivity in mice, was comparable between the naive subsets, TCR interaction strength was also inferred from TRB CDR3 physicochemical properties. CXCR3 expression partially decreased after cryopreservation, so most assays used freshly isolated PBMCs. Repertoire diversity was comparably high in both naive subsets but much lower in memory CD8+ T cells. Naive CXCR3-negative and CXCR3-positive cells from the same donor showed similar TRBV-TRBJ usage, whereas memory cells showed distinct patterns.

Each CD8+ T cell subset was flow-sorted in triplicate, with over 250,000 cells per subset placed directly into RLT lysis buffer. Standard density gradient centrifugation was used to isolate peripheral blood mononuclear cells from buffy coats. Total RNA was extracted from sorted cells with an RNeasy Mini Kit. Sequenced on a NextSeq 550. The Human TCR Profiling Kit (MiLaboratory) was used to prepare UMI-labeled 5' RACE TRB cDNA libraries. The full amount of extracted RNA was used for cDNA synthesis, and the full amount of resulting cDNA was used for PCR amplification. Libraries were prepared in parallel using an identical number of PCR cycles. The source study handled its data this way. With a minimum of two reads required per UMI, MIGEC and MiXCR pulled out about 50,000 +/- 10,000 unique UMI-labeled TRB cDNA molecules from each library. On average, each library contained about 40,000 +/- 10,000 functional in-frame TRB CDR3 nucleotide clonotypes without stop codons. After downsampling to 5000 UMI-labeled TRB molecules per sample, diversity metrics such as normalized Shannon-Wiener and Chao1 were calculated in VDJtools. Clonotype-size-weighted physicochemical properties of the central five CDR3 residues (interaction energy, strength, volume and Kidera factor 4) were computed in VDJtools. TCRdb reprocessed the reads, so every CDR3 protein sequence counts as one entry and DNA is not shown. In this record, the V and J calls reflect TCRdb's handling and not the investigators' own analysis. The data table for this sample lists about 43,000 distinct CDR3 sequences. Of the sample, roughly 10% is held by the ten largest clones.

Comment on this clonotype: There is no known antigen for this receptor.

This clonotype originated in a human donor in good health. Some clones in this sample may be carry-over from other donors' samples. Input material: memory CD8+ T cells from blood. Explained via the paper, the cell subset or site label denotes: conventional CD8+ memory T cells (TMEM), sorted as controls.

Here the CDR3 is given as CATSDFAGDTQYF. This receptor chain uses TRBV24-1 and TRBJ2-3. Taken from cysteine to phenylalanine, the CDR3 has 13 residues. Nucleotide data are not available. As encoded in the germline V gene, CDR1 is KGHDR while CDR2 is SFDVKD.